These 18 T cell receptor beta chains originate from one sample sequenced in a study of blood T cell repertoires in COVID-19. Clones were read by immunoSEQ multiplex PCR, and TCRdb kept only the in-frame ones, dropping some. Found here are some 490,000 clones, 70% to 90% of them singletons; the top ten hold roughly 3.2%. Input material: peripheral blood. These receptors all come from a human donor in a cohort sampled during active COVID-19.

CDR3: CASSILGLGETQYF. The CDR3, as DNA: TGTGCCAGTAGTATCCTGGGACTCGGGGAGACCCAGTACTTC. The genes are TRBV19 and TRBJ2-5; perhaps TRBD2 as D (6 bases). The CDR3 contains 14 residues. CDR1 is LNHDA and CDR2 is SQIVND in the germline V gene (reference sequence). Trimming pared 3 bases from V and 5 bases from J, leaving 13 bases between.

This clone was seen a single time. The CDR3 DNA reads TGTGCCAGCAGTAAGCGCGGACTAGCGCTCACAGATACGCAGTATTTT. Translating it yields CASSKRGLALTDTQYF. V gene TRBV6-2 or TRBV6-3 combines with J gene TRBJ2-3; 9 bases agree with TRBD2. Trimming at V came to 5 bases and at J to 2 bases, leaving 8 bases not matched to a gene. The germline CDR1 and CDR2 sequences are MNHEY and SVGEGT. The CDR3 runs 16 residues.

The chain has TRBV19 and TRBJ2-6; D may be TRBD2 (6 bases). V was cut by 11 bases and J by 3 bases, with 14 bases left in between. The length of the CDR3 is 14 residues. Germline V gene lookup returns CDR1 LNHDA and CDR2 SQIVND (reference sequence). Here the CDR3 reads CAAGRVGGANVLTF. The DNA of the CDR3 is TGTGCCGCGGGGCGAGTCGGTGGGGCCAACGTCCTGACTTTC.

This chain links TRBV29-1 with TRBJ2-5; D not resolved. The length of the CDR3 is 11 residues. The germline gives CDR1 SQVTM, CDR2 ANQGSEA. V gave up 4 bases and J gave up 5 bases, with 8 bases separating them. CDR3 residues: CSVGHEETQYF. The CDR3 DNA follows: TGCAGCGTTGGACACGAGGAGACCCAGTACTTC. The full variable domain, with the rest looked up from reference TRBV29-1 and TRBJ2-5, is SAVISQKPSRDICQRGTSLTIQCQVDSQVTMMFWYRQQPGQSLTLIATANQGSEATYESGFVIDKFPISRPNLTFSTLTVSNMSPEDSSIYLCSVGHEETQYFGPGTRLLVL.

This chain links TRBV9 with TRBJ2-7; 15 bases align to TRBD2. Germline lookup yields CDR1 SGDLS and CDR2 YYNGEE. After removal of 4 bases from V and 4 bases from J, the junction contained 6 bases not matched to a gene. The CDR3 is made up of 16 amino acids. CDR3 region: CASSLGLAGGTYEQYF. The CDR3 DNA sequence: TGTGCCAGCAGCCTGGGACTAGCGGGAGGAACGTACGAGCAGTACTTC.

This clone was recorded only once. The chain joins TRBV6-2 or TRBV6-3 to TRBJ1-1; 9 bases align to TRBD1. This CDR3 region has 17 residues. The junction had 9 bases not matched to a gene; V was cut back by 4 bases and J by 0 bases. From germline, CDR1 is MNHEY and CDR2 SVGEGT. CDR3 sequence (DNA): TGTGCCAGCAGTTTGAGGACAGGGGAGGCGATGAACACTGAAGCTTTCTTT. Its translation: CASSLRTGEAMNTEAFF.

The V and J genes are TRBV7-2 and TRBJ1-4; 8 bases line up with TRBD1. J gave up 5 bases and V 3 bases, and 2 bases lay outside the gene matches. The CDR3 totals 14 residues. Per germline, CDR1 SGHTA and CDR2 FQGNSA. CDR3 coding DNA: TGTGCCAGCAGCTTGAGGACAGGGAATGAAAAACTGTTTTTT. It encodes CASSLRTGNEKLFF.

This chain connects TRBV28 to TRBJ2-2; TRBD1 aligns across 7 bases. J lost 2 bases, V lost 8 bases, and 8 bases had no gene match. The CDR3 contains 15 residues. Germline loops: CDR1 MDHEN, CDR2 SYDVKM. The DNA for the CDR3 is TGTGCCAGCGAAACAAGGGACAGAAACACCGGGGAGCTGTTTTTT. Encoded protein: CASETRDRNTGELFF.

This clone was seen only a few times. The CDR3: CASIPERGSSYNEQFF. CDR3 DNA: TGTGCCAGCATCCCAGAGAGGGGGAGCTCCTACAATGAGCAGTTCTTC. The V call is TRBV6-2 or TRBV6-3, the J call TRBJ2-1; tentatively, D is TRBD1 (6 bases). The CDR3 has 16 amino acids. Per the germline V gene, CDR1 is MNHEY and CDR2 is SVGEGT. The V and J ends lost 7 bases and 0 bases respectively, with 16 bases between them.

In DNA, the CDR3 is TGTGCCAGCAGCCAAGATCGGTGGGGACAGGGACCCTACGAGCAGTACTTC. Translated, it gives CASSQDRWGQGPYEQYF. This chain joins TRBV14 and TRBJ2-7; TRBD1 matches at 9 bases. The CDR3 covers 17 residues. Losses at the gene ends were 0 bases for V and 2 bases for J; bases not matched to a gene: 8. CDR1 is SGHDN, CDR2 FVKESK, per germline.

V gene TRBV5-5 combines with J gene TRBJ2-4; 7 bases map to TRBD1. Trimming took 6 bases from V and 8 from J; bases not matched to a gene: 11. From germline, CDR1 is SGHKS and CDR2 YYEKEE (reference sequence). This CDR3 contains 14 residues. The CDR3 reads CASNIRTGMDIQYF. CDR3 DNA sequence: TGTGCCAGCAATATAAGGACAGGAATGGACATTCAGTACTTC.

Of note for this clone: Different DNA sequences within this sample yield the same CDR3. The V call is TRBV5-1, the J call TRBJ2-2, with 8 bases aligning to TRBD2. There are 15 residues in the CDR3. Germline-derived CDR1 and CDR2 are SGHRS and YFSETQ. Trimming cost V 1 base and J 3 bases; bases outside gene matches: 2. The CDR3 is CASSLPGGDTGELFF. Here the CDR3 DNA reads TGCGCCAGCAGCTTGCCGGGGGGGGACACCGGGGAGCTGTTTTTT.

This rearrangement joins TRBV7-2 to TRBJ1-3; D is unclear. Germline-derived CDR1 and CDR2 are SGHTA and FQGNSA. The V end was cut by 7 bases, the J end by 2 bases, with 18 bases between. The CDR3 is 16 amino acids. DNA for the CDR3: TGTGCCAGCACCAATCAGCAGGTAGTGGCTGGAAACACCATATATTTT. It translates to CASTNQQVVAGNTIYF.

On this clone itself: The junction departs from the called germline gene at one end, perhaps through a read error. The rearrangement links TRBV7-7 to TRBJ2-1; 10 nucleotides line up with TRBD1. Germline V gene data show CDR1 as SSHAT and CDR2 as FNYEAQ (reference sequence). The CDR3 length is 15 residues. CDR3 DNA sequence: TGTGCTAGCAGCGAAGGGACAGGGGCCAACAATGAGCAGTTCTTC. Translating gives CASSEGTGANNEQFF.

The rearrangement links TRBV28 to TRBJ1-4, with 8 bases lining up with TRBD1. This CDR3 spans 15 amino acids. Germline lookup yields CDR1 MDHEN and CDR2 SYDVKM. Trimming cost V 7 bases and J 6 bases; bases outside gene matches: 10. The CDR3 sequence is CASTVSGTGDEKLFF. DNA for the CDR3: TGTGCCAGCACCGTGTCCGGGACAGGCGATGAAAAACTGTTTTTT.

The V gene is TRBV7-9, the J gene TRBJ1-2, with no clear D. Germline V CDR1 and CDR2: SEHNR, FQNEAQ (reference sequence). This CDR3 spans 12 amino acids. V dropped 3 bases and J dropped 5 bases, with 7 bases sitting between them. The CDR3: CASSFSSYGYTF. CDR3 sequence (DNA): TGTGCCAGCAGCTTTAGTTCATATGGCTACACCTTC.

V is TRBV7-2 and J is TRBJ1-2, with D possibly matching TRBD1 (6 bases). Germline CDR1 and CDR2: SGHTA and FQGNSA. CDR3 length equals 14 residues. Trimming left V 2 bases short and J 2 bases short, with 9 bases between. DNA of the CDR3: TGTGCCAGCAGCTTATCAGGGGAGAACTATGGCTACACCTTC. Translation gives CASSLSGENYGYTF.

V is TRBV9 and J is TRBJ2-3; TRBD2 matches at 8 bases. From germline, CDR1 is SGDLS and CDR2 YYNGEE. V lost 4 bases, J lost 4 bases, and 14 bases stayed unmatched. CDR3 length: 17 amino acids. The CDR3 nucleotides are TGTGCCAGCAGCCGTTCCCCGGGGACTAGAGGGGCAGATACGCAGTATTTT. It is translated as CASSRSPGTRGADTQYF.